This T cell receptor (beta chain) was recovered during a study of T-cell reconstitution after alpha-beta-depleted transplantation in children listed by TCRdb under 2016. For context, the study as a whole: T-cell immune reconstitution after TCRalphabeta/CD19-depleted allogeneic hematopoietic cell transplantation in children was quantitatively tracked in the study by means of TCR repertoire profiling.

Findings and caveats that apply to the study as a whole: Hyperexpanded clone frequencies declined over subsequent months; after one year, T-cell counts and TCRbeta diversity were mostly attributed to newly produced T cells. The apparently early alphabetaT-cell count recovery about two months after transplant was reportedly dependent on only several hundred rapidly expanded clones derived from non-depleted graft cells. In some patients, high TCRbeta diversity at day 60 was attributed to recipient T cells and intrathymic progenitors that had survived conditioning.

This clonotype was picked up one time. Its antigen is currently not known. No base qualities exist here, and no much larger clone lies one base off it. A single read is weak support. Library construction relied on PCR. Sequencing took place on an Illumina HiSeq 2500. TCR libraries were prepared with molecular barcoding, using unique molecular identifiers to normalize TCRbeta repertoire quantification. Clones were called with MiXCR by TCRdb after fastp trimmed the public reads at Q25, and only in-frame beta chains were retained. Entries are consolidated by CDR3 protein sequence, retaining the most common genes and DNA. The sample yields about 580,000 distinct CDR3 sequences; roughly 23% were counted once. Of the sample, 13% to 15% is held by the ten largest clones. The label giving this sample's treatment or condition can be read as: allogeneic hematopoietic cell transplantation with graft depleted of TCRalphabeta T cells and CD19 B cells. The children who served as transplant recipients had been given grafts of TCRalphabeta/CD19-depleted allogeneic hematopoietic cells.

Per the germline V gene, LGHNT is the CDR1 and FRNRAP is the CDR2. Its CDR3 holds 15 amino acids, cysteine through phenylalanine. Kept here is only the CDR3 DNA, which spans 45 bases and is read in frame from base 1. V sheds 4 bases and J sheds 2 bases, leaving 14 bases between their ends. The chain employs TRBV12-5 and TRBJ2-5, with TRBD1 tentatively as D gene (6 bases match). The sequence was obtained from a boy under three years old who had a stem cell transplant for acute myeloid leukemia, so the T cells may come from the graft donor. Sequenced here: PBMCs, mostly from graft donor cells, sampled 360 days after TCRalphabeta/CD19-depleted stem cell transplant. CDR3 reads: CASGSGQATQETQYF. The base sequence is TGTGCTAGTGGTTCGGGACAAGCGACGCAAGAGACCCAGTACTTC.